The clone carrying this T cell receptor beta chain has only a few counts. The target antigen is unknown. The CDR3 runs 15 residues. V dropped 10 bases and J dropped 1; count of bases not matched to a gene: 12. Germline V gene lookup returns CDR1 MNHEY and CDR2 SVGAGI. The sample belongs to a study of blood T cells in healthy people across ages. Findings and caveats of the study: Lack of knowledge of donor CMV status possibly confounded expanded clonotype changes.

A second about 6 to 12 cycle PCR used barcoded and J-beta primers. TCRdb reanalysed the 5' RACE reads using MiXCR and keeps one entry per CDR3 protein. The repertoire holds hundreds of thousands of distinct CDR3 sequences, with about 30% as singletons. The sequence derives from a woman aged 80 or over in good health. What was sequenced was blood. The V gene is TRBV6-5, the J gene TRBJ1-1, with 7 bases matching TRBD1. The CDR3 loop is CATKPWTGPNTEAFF. CDR3 nucleotides: TGTGCCACCAAGCCCTGGACAGGACCGAACACTGAAGCTTTCTTT.